The 25 T cell receptor beta chains listed next were all sequenced from one sample in a study of T cell changes during pregnancy in multiple sclerosis. This table comes from immunoSEQ multiplex PCR, and its TCRdb copy is limited to in-frame clones, with some not included. The sample has some 70,000 clones; roughly 90% are singletons. This specimen consisted of peripheral blood, obtained after pregnancy. These receptor sequences come from a female donor in good health, enrolled as a control in a pregnancy study.

The chain couples TRBV7-9 to TRBJ2-7, with D unclear. The V and J ends lost 6 bases and 0 bases respectively, with 12 bases between them. Looked up from germline, CDR1 is SEHNR and CDR2 is FQNEAQ (reference sequence). The CDR3 length is 14 residues. CDR3 protein: CASSGLLSSYEQYF. For the CDR3, the DNA is TGTGCCAGCAGTGGCCTCTTATCCTCCTACGAGCAGTACTTC. Full variable domain (rest looked up from reference TRBV7-9 and TRBJ2-7): DTGVSQNPRHKITKRGQNVTFRCDPISEHNRLYWYRQTLGQGPEFLTYFQNEAQLEKSRLLSDRFSAERPKGSFSTLEIQRTEQGDSAMYLCASSGLLSSYEQYFGPGTRLTVT.

The CDR3, as DNA: TGTGCCAGCAGCACAGGGGTGAATCAGCCCCAGCATTTT. Protein sequence: CASSTGVNQPQHF. The chain uses TRBV6-5 and TRBJ1-5, with TRBD1 matching 7 bases. CDR1 and CDR2 from the germline V gene are MNHEY and SVGAGI. The ends lost 6 bases at V and 4 bases at J; junction bases unmatched: 3. The CDR3 runs to 13 residues.

This chain links TRBV5-6 with TRBJ2-3, with D tentatively TRBD1 (6 bases). Looked up from germline, CDR1 is SGHDT and CDR2 is YYEEEE. V was shortened by 0 bases and J by 4 bases, with 12 bases between the two germline ends. This CDR3 is built from 15 residues. The CDR3 region has the DNA TGTGCCAGCAGCTTGGACAGGGTGGGGGCAGATACGCAGTATTTT. Translation: CASSLDRVGADTQYF.

The V call is TRBV30, the J call TRBJ1-5, with D maybe TRBD1 (5 bases). The CDR3 has 13 amino acids. The V gene's germline CDR1 is GTSNPN and CDR2 SVGIG (reference sequence). The ends were cut back, 7 bases at V and 3 bases at J, with 13 bases in the middle. The CDR3 reads CAFMSGNNQPQHF. The CDR3 region has the DNA TGTGCCTTTATGTCAGGGAACAATCAGCCCCAGCATTTT.

The V call is TRBV18, the J call TRBJ1-2; D gene uncertain. Germline-derived CDR1 and CDR2 are KGHSH and LQKENI. The CDR3 extends over 13 amino acids. The V end lost 2 bases, the J end lost 2 bases, and 6 bases lay between the germline ends. DNA for the CDR3: TGTGCCAGCTCACCATCGGGGAACTATGGCTACACCTTC. It yields the protein CASSPSGNYGYTF.

This clone has a single count. The chain employs TRBV15 and TRBJ2-6, with D possibly being TRBD2 (5 bases). Between the trimmed V and J ends, which lost 3 bases and 0 bases, there was a span of 9 bases. Germline V gene sequence: CDR1 LNHNV, CDR2 YYDKDF (reference sequence). The CDR3 consists of 16 residues. CDR3 residues: CATSSDRGSGANVLTF. CDR3 in DNA: TGTGCCACCAGCAGCGACCGGGGCTCTGGGGCCAACGTCCTGACTTTC. The variable domain in full, completed from reference TRBV15 and TRBJ2-6, reads DAMVIQNPRYQVTQFGKPVTLSCSQTLNHNVMYWYQQKSSQAPKLLFHYYDKDFNNEADTPDNFQSRRPNTSFCFLDIRSPGLGDTAMYLCATSSDRGSGANVLTFGAGSRLTVL.

V gene TRBV5-1 combines with J gene TRBJ1-2; D is perhaps TRBD1 (5 bases). Per germline, CDR1 SGHRS and CDR2 YFSETQ. V lost 5 bases and J 2 bases, leaving 13 bases between the germline ends. CDR3 length equals 14 residues. This CDR3 reads CASREGRANYGYTF. DNA for the CDR3: TGCGCCAGCAGGGAAGGCAGGGCGAACTATGGCTACACCTTC.

The chain uses TRBV4-3 and TRBJ2-1; no definite D call. The CDR3 is 13 residues long. From germline, CDR1 is LGHNA and CDR2 YSLEER. Trimming removed 0 bases at V and 9 bases at J, with 9 bases between. The DNA for the CDR3 is TGCGCCAGCAGCCAAGATCGTCTTCTTGAGCAGTTCTTC. Protein: CASSQDRLLEQFF.

V is TRBV7-2 and J is TRBJ2-1, with a weak D call TRBD1 (5 bases). V was cut by 5 bases and J by 9 bases, with 20 bases left in between. CDR3 length: 15 amino acids. Germline CDR1 and CDR2: SGHTA and FQGNSA. The CDR3 bases are TGTGCCAGCAGCCGAAGGACAAACGCCTGGAGTGAGCAGTTCTTC. Its protein is CASSRRTNAWSEQFF.

The genes are TRBV5-1 and TRBJ2-1, with 13 bases lining up with TRBD2. The ends lost 0 bases at V and 6 bases at J; junction bases unmatched: 6. CDR3 length: 17 residues. Germline loops: CDR1 SGHRS, CDR2 YFSETQ. The CDR3 DNA is TGCGCCAGCAGCTTGGAAACTAGCGGGAGGGCCGTCAATGAGCAGTTCTTC. Translation gives CASSLETSGRAVNEQFF.

This clone was detected only once. V gene TRBV4-2 combines with J gene TRBJ1-1; D might be TRBD1 (6 bases). V lost 1 base and J 6 bases, leaving 12 bases between the germline ends. The CDR3 is 14 residues long. Germline V gene lookup returns CDR1 LGHNA and CDR2 YNFKEQ. Here the CDR3 DNA reads TGTGCCAGCAGCCAAGTAGGGGGTTACGCTGAAGCTTTCTTT. Protein product: CASSQVGGYAEAFF.

The chain is built from TRBV5-6 and TRBJ1-5, with 10 bases that match TRBD1. J was trimmed by 1 base and V by 0 bases; bases with no gene match: 4. Germline loops: CDR1 SGHDT, CDR2 YYEEEE. The CDR3 has 17 residues. DNA for the CDR3: TGTGCCAGCAGCTTGGCCCGGGACAGGGGAAGCAATCAGCCCCAGCATTTT. It codes for CASSLARDRGSNQPQHF.

The rearrangement uses TRBV5-1 and TRBJ2-7, with 8 bases matching TRBD2. The length of the CDR3 is 16 residues. Germline CDR1 SGHRS, CDR2 YFSETQ. Trimming took 4 bases from V and 5 from J; bases not matched to a gene: 14. The CDR3 is CASSDTWRAGGHEQYF. The CDR3 region has the DNA TGCGCCAGCAGCGACACGTGGAGGGCGGGAGGACACGAGCAGTACTTC.

The rearrangement joins TRBV21-1 to TRBJ2-7; TRBD2, the table's D call, was not compared with the DNA. TRBV21-1 is tagged as a pseudogene. The CDR3 spans 13 residues. For the CDR3, the DNA is TGTGCCAGCAGCATCCAAGCGGCCTACGAGCAGTACTTC. It translates to CASSIQAAYEQYF.

V gene TRBV6-6 combines with J gene TRBJ1-2; tentative D call: TRBD1 (5 bases). V was cut by 5 bases and J by 6 bases, with 16 bases left in between. The CDR3 loop spans 14 amino acids. CDR1 is MNHNY and CDR2 is SVGAGI in the germline V gene (reference sequence). The CDR3 bases are TGTGCCAGCAGTCCCGTTGGGGGGAGGAATGGCTACACCTTC. Its protein is CASSPVGGRNGYTF.

V gene TRBV15 combines with J gene TRBJ1-2; D remains ambiguous. The V gene lost 0 bases and the J gene lost 2 bases, with 13 bases spanning the gap. This CDR3 comprises 16 residues. Germline V lookup: CDR1 LNHNV, CDR2 YYDKDF (reference sequence). CDR3 region: CATSRDEGNVNYGYTF. The CDR3 bases are TGTGCCACCAGCAGAGATGAGGGTAACGTGAACTATGGCTACACCTTC.

In its sample, this clone was seen a few times. The chain is built from TRBV11-2 and TRBJ1-1; D is perhaps TRBD1 (6 bases). The V and J ends lost 6 bases and 1 base respectively, with 12 bases between them. The CDR3 contains 14 residues. The V gene's germline CDR1 is SGHAT and CDR2 FQNNGV. This chain's CDR3 is CASSDRRTNTEAFF. Here the CDR3 DNA reads TGTGCCAGCAGTGACAGGAGGACGAACACTGAAGCTTTCTTT. Based on the CDR3 plus reference TRBV11-2 and TRBJ1-1, the full variable domain is EAGVAQSPRYKIIEKRQSVAFWCNPISGHATLYWYQQILGQGPKLLIQFQNNGVVDDSQLPKDRFSAERLKGVDSTLKIQPAKLEDSAVYLCASSDRRTNTEAFFGQGTRLTVV.

The chain couples TRBV4-1 to TRBJ2-1; no firm D call. This CDR3 is 15 amino acids long. Germline V lookup: CDR1 MGHRA, CDR2 YSYEKL. The V gene lost 1 base and the J gene lost 4 bases, with 11 bases spanning the gap. The CDR3 DNA follows: TGCGCCAGCAGCCAAGCGTCGCGAATATACAATGAGCAGTTCTTC. Its protein product is CASSQASRIYNEQFF.

The chain joins TRBV7-2 to TRBJ1-2, with TRBD1 identical over 8 bases. CDR1 and CDR2 from the germline V gene are SGHTA and FQGNSA. The CDR3 contains 15 residues. The V segment lost 1 base and the J segment 5 bases; nucleotides outside the gene matches: 6. CDR3 bases: TGTGCCAGCAGCTTAGACCGGACAGGGTGGTATGGCTACACCTTC. As protein: CASSLDRTGWYGYTF.

The rearrangement links TRBV5-1 to TRBJ1-2, with D perhaps matching TRBD1 (5 bases). V was clipped by 0 bases and J by 1 base, with 7 bases between them. This CDR3 is built from 14 residues. Germline V gene sequence: CDR1 SGHRS, CDR2 YFSETQ. Here the CDR3 reads CASSLGRDNYGYTF. The CDR3 DNA follows: TGCGCCAGCAGCTTGGGCAGGGATAACTATGGCTACACCTTC.

The CDR3 spells CATSRDPGGPEAFF. The DNA of the CDR3 is TGTGCCACCAGCAGAGATCCGGGGGGCCCGGAGGCTTTCTTT. The chain couples TRBV15 to TRBJ1-1; D may be TRBD1 (6 bases). This CDR3 has 14 residues. V was shortened by 0 bases and J by 11 bases, with 16 bases between the two germline ends. Germline-derived CDR1 and CDR2 are LNHNV and YYDKDF (reference sequence).

The chain carries TRBV4-1 and TRBJ2-7, with D perhaps matching TRBD2 (5 bases). This CDR3 has 15 amino acids. Trimming removed 1 base at V and 3 bases at J, with 13 bases between. In germline, CDR1 is MGHRA, CDR2 YSYEKL. The CDR3 DNA reads as TGCGCCAGCAGCCAAGGGGCCGGGGTGTTCTACGAGCAGTACTTC. It encodes CASSQGAGVFYEQYF.

The chain links TRBV2 to TRBJ2-1, with a possible D match to TRBD2 (5 bases). The V end lost 6 bases, the J end lost 12 bases, and 15 bases lay between the germline ends. Germline CDR1 and CDR2: SNHLY and FYNNEI. The CDR3 is 12 residues long. CDR3: CASSGGYLGQFF. In DNA, the CDR3 is TGTGCCAGCAGCGGCGGGTACTTGGGGCAGTTCTTC.

The chain combines TRBV6-5 with TRBJ1-1, with D maybe TRBD1 (5 bases). V shed 6 bases and J shed 8 bases, with 13 bases lying between them. Germline CDR1 reads MNHEY; CDR2 reads SVGAGI. The CDR3 spans 12 residues. The CDR3 region is CASSWGEGEAFF. The CDR3 DNA reads as TGTGCCAGCAGCTGGGGGGAAGGGGAAGCTTTCTTT.

The chain combines TRBV4-3 with TRBJ2-2; tentatively, D is TRBD1 (6 bases). The CDR3 has 18 amino acids. V lost 0 bases, J lost 1 base, and 15 bases lay in between. From germline, CDR1 is LGHNA and CDR2 YSLEER. The CDR3 is CASSQDRGGTLNTGELFF. CDR3 nucleotide sequence: TGCGCCAGCAGCCAAGATAGGGGTGGGACACTGAACACCGGGGAGCTGTTTTTT.